The 19 T cell receptor beta chains reported below all come from one sample, sequenced in a study of beta chain features in type 1 diabetes. Study results and caveats: People with Type 1 diabetes carried modestly yet significantly shorter TCRB CDR3s in all four CD4+ subsets.

Expressed TCRB transcripts were sequenced, since all the RNA that had been isolated was reverse transcribed. Sequencing was performed with immunoSEQ multiplex PCR; in TCRdb, only in-frame clones are kept and a portion is missing. Of approximately 360,000 clones listed, around 12% are singletons. These receptors are not linked to any known antigen. Material for sequencing was naive CD4+ T cells from blood. All receptors derive from a woman between 18 and 29 years old with type 1 diabetes.

This chain uses TRBV18 with TRBJ2-4, with unresolved D. Germline CDR1 reads KGHSH; CDR2 reads LQKENI. The germline V and J ends were trimmed by 5 bases and 7 bases, with 6 bases remaining between them. CDR3 length: 11 amino acids. CDR3 nucleotide sequence: TGTGCCAGCTCAGAAGCGAACATTCAGTACTTC. This translates into CASSEANIQYF.

Only a few counts were recorded for this clone. V gene TRBV6-1 combines with J gene TRBJ2-7; 10 bases are shared with TRBD2. CDR1 is MNHNS, CDR2 SASEGT, per germline. With V trimmed by 7 bases and J by 5 bases, 8 bases remained unmatched. CDR3 length: 14 residues. CDR3 DNA sequence: TGTGCCAGCATCCGAGCGGGAGGGCTCGACGAGCAGTACTTC. This gives the protein CASIRAGGLDEQYF.

The rearrangement joins TRBV5-4 to TRBJ2-3; possibly TRBD1 for D (6 bases). From germline, CDR1 is SGHNT and CDR2 YYREEE (reference sequence). The CDR3 is 13 amino acids. V lost 6 bases to trimming and J lost 6 bases, with 14 bases between them. The CDR3 sequence is CASTEDRTDTQYF. DNA of the CDR3: TGTGCCAGCACCGAAGACAGGACCGATACGCAGTATTTT. Supplemented by reference TRBV5-4 and TRBJ2-3, the full variable domain reads ETGVTQSPTHLIKTRGQQVTLRCSSQSGHNTVSWYQQALGQGPQFIFQYYREEENGRGNFPPRFSGLQFPNYSSELNVNALELDDSALYLCASTEDRTDTQYFGPGTRLTVL.

The rearrangement uses TRBV29-1 and TRBJ2-7; TRBD1 matches 9 bases. J gave up 5 bases and V 6 bases, and 5 bases lay outside the gene matches. Germline V gene data show CDR1 as SQVTM and CDR2 as ANQGSEA. This CDR3 has 12 residues. CDR3 coding DNA: TGCAGCGTGAGCCGGGACAGGGACGAGCAGTACTTC. It encodes CSVSRDRDEQYF.

This clone was seen a handful of times. This rearrangement joins TRBV11-2 to TRBJ2-5; possible D gene TRBD2, 5 bases. Germline lookup yields CDR1 SGHAT and CDR2 FQNNGV. This CDR3 contains 14 residues. V dropped 2 bases and J dropped 5 bases, with 12 bases sitting between them. The chain's CDR3 is CASSLSGNEETQYF. The DNA of the CDR3 is TGTGCCAGCAGCTTATCCGGGAATGAGGAGACCCAGTACTTC.

The genes are TRBV7-9 and TRBJ2-1; 8 positions match TRBD2. Germline CDR1 reads SEHNR; CDR2 reads FQNEAQ (reference sequence). The trim removed 5 bases at V and 4 bases at J, leaving 16 bases unmatched. The CDR3 sequence is 18 residues long. CDR3 in DNA: TGTGCCAGCAGCCCCCGGCCCCGTAGCGGGAAGGGGTACAATGAGCAGTTCTTC. Translating gives CASSPRPRSGKGYNEQFF.

V is TRBV6-5 and J is TRBJ1-2; tentative D call: TRBD1 (5 bases). The CDR3 has 12 residues. Trimming removed 2 bases at V and 9 bases at J, with 10 bases between. CDR1 MNHEY and CDR2 SVGAGI come from the germline V gene. CDR3 coding DNA: TGTGCCAGCAGTTACGGCGGGGGGAGCTACACCTTC. Its translation is CASSYGGGSYTF.

This clone was observed a few times. This chain links TRBV7-9 with TRBJ2-1; D is ambiguous. Per the germline V gene, CDR1 is SEHNR and CDR2 is FQNEAQ (reference sequence). V was cut by 3 bases and J by 8 bases, with 17 bases left in between. This CDR3 is built from 15 residues. CDR3 sequence reads: CASSFFPRPMDEQFF. As DNA, the CDR3 is TGTGCCAGCAGCTTCTTCCCCAGGCCGATGGATGAGCAGTTCTTC.

This clone was seen only a few times. The chain is built from TRBV10-3 and TRBJ2-1, with 8 bases that match TRBD1. The junction had 9 bases not matched to a gene; V was cut back by 6 bases and J by 5 bases. Germline CDR1 is ENHRY and CDR2 is SYGVKD. The CDR3 length is 15 residues. This CDR3 is CAISQGAGGNNEQFF. CDR3 nucleotides: TGTGCCATCAGCCAGGGGGCAGGGGGAAACAATGAGCAGTTCTTC.

The chain combines TRBV14 with TRBJ1-6; 7 bases are a match to TRBD1. Germline lookup yields CDR1 SGHDN and CDR2 FVKESK. The CDR3 totals 17 residues. J gave up 9 bases and V 1 base, and 12 bases lay outside the gene matches. The CDR3 DNA sequence: TGTGCCAGCAGCCAAGGCCTGGGGACAGCTACAACTTCACCCCTCCACTTT. Translation gives CASSQGLGTATTSPLHF.

The V gene is TRBV18, the J gene TRBJ1-6; 8 bases map to TRBD1. V shed 3 bases and J 7 bases; nucleotides not matched to a gene: 8. The germline V gene has CDR1 KGHSH and CDR2 LQKENI. CDR3 length equals 16 residues. CDR3 DNA: TGTGCCAGCTCACCTGGCGTGGGACAGGTGAATTCACCCCTCCACTTT. Translation gives CASSPGVGQVNSPLHF.

This clone has just a few counts. The gene calls are TRBV7-3 and TRBJ2-7, with D uncertain. Trimming took 0 bases from V and 6 from J, leaving 9 bases between them. The CDR3 is 13 residues long. Germline CDR1 and CDR2: SGHTA and FQGTGA. CDR3 in DNA: TGTGCCAGCAGCTTAACGTCCGGGTCCGAGCAGTACTTC. As protein: CASSLTSGSEQYF. The variable domain in full, with the rest retrieved from reference TRBV7-3 and TRBJ2-7, is GAGVSQTPSNKVTEKGKYVELRCDPISGHTALYWYRQSLGQGPEFLIYFQGTGAADDSGLPNDRFFAVRPEGSVSTLKIQRTERGDSAVYLCASSLTSGSEQYFGPGTRLTVT.

The rearrangement uses TRBV5-1 and TRBJ2-7; 9 nucleotides match TRBD1. The CDR3 is made up of 16 amino acids. CDR1 is SGHRS and CDR2 is YFSETQ in the germline V gene. Trimming removed 0 bases from V and 6 bases from J; junction bases left unmatched: 10. CDR3 nucleotide sequence: TGCGCCAGCAGCTTGGTTCATGGGACAGGGTCGTTCGAGCAGTACTTC. It yields the protein CASSLVHGTGSFEQYF.

In its sample, this clone was seen a few times. The chain links TRBV11-3 to TRBJ1-1; no clear D gene. The CDR3 runs to 13 residues. Germline-derived CDR1 and CDR2 are SGHNT and YENEEA. V was clipped by 0 bases and J by 1 base, with 3 bases between them. The CDR3 nucleotides read TGTGCCAGCAGCTTAGACGGGAACACTGAAGCTTTCTTT. It is translated as CASSLDGNTEAFF.

The chain joins TRBV7-8 to TRBJ2-7; possible D gene TRBD2, 5 bases. The V gene's germline CDR1 is SGHVS and CDR2 FQNEAQ. V shed 5 bases and J shed 1 base, with 9 bases lying between them. The CDR3 is 13 amino acids. DNA of the CDR3: TGTGCCAGCAGCATTAGCGTTTCCTACGAGCAGTACTTC. This sequence encodes CASSISVSYEQYF.

This clone was seen a handful of times. J is TRBJ2-7 and V is TRBV28, with TRBD1 matching 8 bases. V gave up 0 bases and J gave up 3 bases; unmatched junction bases: 4. Germline V lookup: CDR1 MDHEN, CDR2 SYDVKM. CDR3 length equals 15 residues. The CDR3: CASSLWGTGNYEQYF. The DNA for the CDR3 is TGTGCCAGCAGTTTATGGGGGACAGGAAACTACGAGCAGTACTTC.

This clone came up a few times. The rearrangement joins TRBV10-3 to TRBJ1-1; tentatively, D is TRBD1 (6 bases). Germline CDR1 ENHRY, CDR2 SYGVKD. The length of the CDR3 is 13 residues. Trimming pared 9 bases from V and 0 bases from J, leaving 11 bases between. CDR3 in DNA: TGTGCCATGGCGGACAGACTGAACACTGAAGCTTTCTTT. Residues: CAMADRLNTEAFF.

The chain uses TRBV28 and TRBJ2-2; TRBD2 might be the D (5 bases). The germline V and J ends were trimmed by 10 bases and 3 bases, with 12 bases remaining between them. Germline V gene sequence: CDR1 MDHEN, CDR2 SYDVKM. The CDR3 runs 13 residues. The CDR3 nucleotides read TGTGCCATTGGACTCATTGACACCGGGGAGCTGTTTTTT. It yields the protein CAIGLIDTGELFF.

This clone has more than one count but fewer than ten. This sequence joins TRBV5-1 and TRBJ2-1; TRBD2 agrees at 8 bases. Trimming at V came to 6 bases and at J to 4 bases, leaving 3 bases not matched to a gene. Germline-derived CDR1 and CDR2 are SGHRS and YFSETQ. The CDR3 spans 13 residues. CDR3 protein: CASNAGGYNEQFF. CDR3 coding DNA: TGCGCCAGCAACGCGGGAGGTTACAATGAGCAGTTCTTC.